This T cell receptor beta chain was recorded in a study of siplizumab effects on memory and regulatory T cells. Background on the study: Researchers set up mixed lymphocyte reactions in pairs, giving siplizumab at about 1 ug/mL or leaving out drug. Study results and limitations: Naive T cells appeared more diverse than memory cells and seemed to be major alloresponse contributors. Proliferating Tregs' suppressive function in siplizumab cultures went unconfirmed.

Libraries were prepared by immunoSEQ multiplex PCR; TCRdb keeps only in-frame clonotypes and omits some of them. The table includes about 13,000 clones, under 40% detected once. For this clone: The antigen remains unidentified.

The authors kept the mixed lymphocyte reaction cells in coculture at 37°C for under seven days. V was clipped by 0 bases and J by 7 bases, with 12 bases between them. CDR1 is LNHNV and CDR2 is YYDKDF in the germline V gene (reference sequence). This CDR3 has 15 residues. What was sequenced was CFSE-low (dividing) CD8+ T cells sorted from an allogeneic mixed lymphocyte reaction. The sequence was collected from a human donor in good health; the cells came from an allogeneic mixed lymphocyte reaction. The V and J genes are TRBV15 and TRBJ2-2, with D perhaps being TRBD1 or TRBD2 (5 bases each). The CDR3 region has the DNA TGTGCCACCAGCAGAGATTTCGGGGCCGACGGGGAGCTGTTTTTT. Encoded protein: CATSRDFGADGELFF.